The following is a T cell receptor (beta chain) sequence with its context. These data originate in a study of ipilimumab plus nivolumab after autologous stem cell transplantation. Using immunoSEQ multiplex PCR, the repertoire was profiled, and TCRdb retains in-frame clones only, with some absent. The profile shows about 21,000 clones, just over 75% of them singletons. Germline CDR1 reads SGHAT; CDR2 reads FQNNGV. The length of the CDR3 is 16 residues. With 1 base removed from V and 0 bases from J, the gap between germline ends came to 13 bases. Ipilimumab, 1 mg/kg, started 14 to 28 days after autologous transplant. Through week 26, nivolumab 3 mg/kg IV was given weeks 1, 4, 7, 10, then biweekly.

The receptor comes from a male donor with diffuse large B-cell lymphoma. Sample: PBMCs, taken in a trial of ipilimumab plus nivolumab as post-transplant consolidation. The rearrangement links TRBV11-2 to TRBJ2-7; possibly TRBD1 or TRBD2 for D (5 bases each). CDR3 nucleotide sequence: TGTGCCAGCAGCTTAGCCGCTGAGGGGAGCTCCTACGAGCAGTACTTC. It codes for CASSLAAEGSSYEQYF.